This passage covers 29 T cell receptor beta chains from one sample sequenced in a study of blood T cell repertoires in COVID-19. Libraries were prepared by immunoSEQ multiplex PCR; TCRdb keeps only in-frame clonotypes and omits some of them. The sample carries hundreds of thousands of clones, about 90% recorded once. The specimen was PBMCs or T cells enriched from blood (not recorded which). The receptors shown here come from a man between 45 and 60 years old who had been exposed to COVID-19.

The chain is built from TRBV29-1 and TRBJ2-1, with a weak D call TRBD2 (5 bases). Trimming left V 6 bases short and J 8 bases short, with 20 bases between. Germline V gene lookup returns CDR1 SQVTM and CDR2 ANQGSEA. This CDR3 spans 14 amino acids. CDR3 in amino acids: CSVGRIASFHEQFF. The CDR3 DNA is TGCAGCGTCGGACGAATAGCGTCTTTCCATGAGCAGTTCTTC.

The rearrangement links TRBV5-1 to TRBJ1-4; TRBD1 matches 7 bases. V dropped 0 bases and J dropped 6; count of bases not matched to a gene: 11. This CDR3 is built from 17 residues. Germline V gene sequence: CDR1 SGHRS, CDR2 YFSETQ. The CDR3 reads CASSLAARGYEHEKLFF. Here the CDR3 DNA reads TGCGCCAGCAGCTTGGCCGCCAGGGGGTACGAACATGAAAAACTGTTTTTT.

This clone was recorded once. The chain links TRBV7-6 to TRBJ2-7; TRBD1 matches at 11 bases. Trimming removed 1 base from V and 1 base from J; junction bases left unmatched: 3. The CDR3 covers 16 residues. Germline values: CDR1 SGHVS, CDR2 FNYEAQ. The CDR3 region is CASSLGGQGASYEQYF. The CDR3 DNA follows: TGTGCCAGCAGCTTAGGTGGACAGGGGGCATCCTACGAGCAGTACTTC.

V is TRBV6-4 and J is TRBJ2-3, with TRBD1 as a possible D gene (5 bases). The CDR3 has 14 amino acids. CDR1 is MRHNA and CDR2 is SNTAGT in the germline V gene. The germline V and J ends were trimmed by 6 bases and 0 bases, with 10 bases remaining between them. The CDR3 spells CASSREMSTDTQYF. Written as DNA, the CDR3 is TGTGCCAGCAGCAGGGAAATGAGCACAGATACGCAGTATTTT.

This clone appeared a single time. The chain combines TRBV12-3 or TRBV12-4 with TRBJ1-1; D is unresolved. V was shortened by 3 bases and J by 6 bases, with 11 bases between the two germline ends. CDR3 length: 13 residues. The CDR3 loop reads CASSLGSGAEAFF. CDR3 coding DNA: TGTGCCAGCAGTTTGGGCAGCGGGGCTGAAGCTTTCTTT.

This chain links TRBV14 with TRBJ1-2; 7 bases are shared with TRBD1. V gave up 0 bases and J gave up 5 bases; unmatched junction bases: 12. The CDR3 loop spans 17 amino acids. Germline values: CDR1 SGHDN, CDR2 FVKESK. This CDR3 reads CASSQDRPWDSLYGYTF. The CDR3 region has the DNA TGTGCCAGCAGCCAAGATAGGCCCTGGGACAGTTTGTATGGCTACACCTTC.

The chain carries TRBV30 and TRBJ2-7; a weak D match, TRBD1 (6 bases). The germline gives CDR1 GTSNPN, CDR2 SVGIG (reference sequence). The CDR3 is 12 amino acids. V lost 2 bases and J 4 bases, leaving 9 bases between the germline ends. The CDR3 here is CAWSTGQYEQYF. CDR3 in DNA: TGTGCCTGGAGTACCGGACAGTACGAGCAGTACTTC.

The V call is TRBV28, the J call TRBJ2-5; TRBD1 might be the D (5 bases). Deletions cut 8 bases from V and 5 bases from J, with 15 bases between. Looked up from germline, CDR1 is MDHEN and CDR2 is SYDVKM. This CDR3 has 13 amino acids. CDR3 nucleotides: TGTGCCAGCGGGGCCCCCGCTGAGGAGACCCAGTACTTC. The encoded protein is CASGAPAEETQYF. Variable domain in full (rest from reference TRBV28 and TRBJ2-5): DVKVTQSSRYLVKRTGEKVFLECVQDMDHENMFWYRQDPGLGLRLIYFSYDVKMKEKGDIPEGYSVSREKKERFSLILESASTNQTSMYLCASGAPAEETQYFGPGTRLLVL.

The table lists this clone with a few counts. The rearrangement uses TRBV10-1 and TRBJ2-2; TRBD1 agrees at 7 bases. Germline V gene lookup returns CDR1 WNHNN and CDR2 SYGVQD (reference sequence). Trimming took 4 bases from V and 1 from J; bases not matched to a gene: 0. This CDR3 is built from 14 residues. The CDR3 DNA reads TGCGCCAGCAGTGGGACAGGGAACACCGGGGAGCTGTTTTTT. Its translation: CASSGTGNTGELFF.

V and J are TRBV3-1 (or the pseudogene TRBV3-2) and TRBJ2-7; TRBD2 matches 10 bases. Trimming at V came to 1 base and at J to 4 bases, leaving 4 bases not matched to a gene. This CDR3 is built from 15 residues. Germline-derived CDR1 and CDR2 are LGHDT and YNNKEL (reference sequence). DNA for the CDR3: TGTGCCAGCAGCCAAGGAGCGGGAGGGTGGTACGAGCAGTACGTC. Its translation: CASSQGAGGWYEQYV.

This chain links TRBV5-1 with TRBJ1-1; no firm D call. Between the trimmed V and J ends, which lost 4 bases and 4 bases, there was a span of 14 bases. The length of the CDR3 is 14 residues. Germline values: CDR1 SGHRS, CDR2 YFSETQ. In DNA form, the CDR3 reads TGCGCCAGCAGCCCGGGAGGTGGGCTCACTGAAGCTTTCTTT. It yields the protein CASSPGGGLTEAFF.

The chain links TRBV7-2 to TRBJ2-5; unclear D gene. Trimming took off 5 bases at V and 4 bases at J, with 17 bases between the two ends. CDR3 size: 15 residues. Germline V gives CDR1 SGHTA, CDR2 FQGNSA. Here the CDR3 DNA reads TGTGCCAGCAGCCTCGCCCCGGGTCCGATAGAGACCCAGTACTTC. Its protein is CASSLAPGPIETQYF.

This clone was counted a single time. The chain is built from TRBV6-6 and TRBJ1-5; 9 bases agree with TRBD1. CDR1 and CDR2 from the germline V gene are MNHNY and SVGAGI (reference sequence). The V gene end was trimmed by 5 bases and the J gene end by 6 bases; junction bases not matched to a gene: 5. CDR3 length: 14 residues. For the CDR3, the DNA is TGTGCCAGCAGTCAGGGACAGGGCCGTCAGCCCCAGCATTTT. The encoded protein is CASSQGQGRQPQHF.

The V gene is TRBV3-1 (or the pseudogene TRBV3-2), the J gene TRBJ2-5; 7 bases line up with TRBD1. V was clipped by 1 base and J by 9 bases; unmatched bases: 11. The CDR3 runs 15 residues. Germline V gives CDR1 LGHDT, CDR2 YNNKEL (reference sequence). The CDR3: CASSQADRVSSAQYF. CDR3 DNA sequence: TGTGCCAGCAGCCAAGCCGACAGGGTCTCGTCGGCCCAGTACTTC.

The chain's CDR3 is CASSEFGGSYNSPLHF. DNA of the CDR3: TGTGCCAGCAGTGAATTCGGAGGTTCCTATAATTCACCCCTCCACTTT. The chain carries TRBV25-1 and TRBJ1-6; D is ambiguous. Trimming cost V 1 base and J 1 base, with 8 bases left between them. The CDR3 contains 16 residues. Germline-derived CDR1 and CDR2 are MGHDK and SYGVNS.

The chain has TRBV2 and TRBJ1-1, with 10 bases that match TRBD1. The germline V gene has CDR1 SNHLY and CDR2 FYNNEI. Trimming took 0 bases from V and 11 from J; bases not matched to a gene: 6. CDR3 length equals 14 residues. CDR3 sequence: CASSEALAGQGAFF. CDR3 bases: TGTGCCAGCAGTGAAGCCTTAGCGGGACAGGGGGCTTTCTTT.

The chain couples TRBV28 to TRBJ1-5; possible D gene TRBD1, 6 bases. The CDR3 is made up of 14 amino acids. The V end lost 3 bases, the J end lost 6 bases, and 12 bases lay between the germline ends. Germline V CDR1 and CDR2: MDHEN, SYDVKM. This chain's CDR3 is CASSLGGQVQPQHF. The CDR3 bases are TGTGCCAGCAGTTTGGGGGGGCAGGTTCAGCCCCAGCATTTT. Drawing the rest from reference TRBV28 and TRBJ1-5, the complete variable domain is DVKVTQSSRYLVKRTGEKVFLECVQDMDHENMFWYRQDPGLGLRLIYFSYDVKMKEKGDIPEGYSVSREKKERFSLILESASTNQTSMYLCASSLGGQVQPQHFGDGTRLSIL.

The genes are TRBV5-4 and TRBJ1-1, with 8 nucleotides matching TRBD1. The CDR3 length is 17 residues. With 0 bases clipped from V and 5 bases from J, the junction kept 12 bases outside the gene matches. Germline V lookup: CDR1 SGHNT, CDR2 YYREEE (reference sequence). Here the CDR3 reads CASSLAGAQGANTEAFF. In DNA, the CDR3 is TGTGCCAGCAGCTTGGCCGGCGCGCAGGGGGCTAATACTGAAGCTTTCTTT.

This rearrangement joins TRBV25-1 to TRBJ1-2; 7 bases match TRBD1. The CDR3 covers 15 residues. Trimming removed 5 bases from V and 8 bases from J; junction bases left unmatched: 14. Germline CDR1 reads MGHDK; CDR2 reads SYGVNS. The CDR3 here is CASSPRSDREKGYTF. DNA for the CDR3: TGTGCCAGCAGTCCTCGCTCTGACAGGGAGAAAGGCTACACCTTC.

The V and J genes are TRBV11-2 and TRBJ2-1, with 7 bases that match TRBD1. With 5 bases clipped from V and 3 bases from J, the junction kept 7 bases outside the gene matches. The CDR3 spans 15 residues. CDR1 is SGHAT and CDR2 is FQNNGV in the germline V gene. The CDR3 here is CASSIGQAVYNEQFF. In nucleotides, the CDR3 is TGTGCCAGCAGCATCGGACAGGCGGTCTACAATGAGCAGTTCTTC.

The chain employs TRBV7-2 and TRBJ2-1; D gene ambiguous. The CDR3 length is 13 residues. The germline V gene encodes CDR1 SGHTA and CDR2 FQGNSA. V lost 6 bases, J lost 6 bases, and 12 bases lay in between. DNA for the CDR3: TGTGCCAGCAGACCCCCTATGTTCAATGAGCAGTTCTTC. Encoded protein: CASRPPMFNEQFF.

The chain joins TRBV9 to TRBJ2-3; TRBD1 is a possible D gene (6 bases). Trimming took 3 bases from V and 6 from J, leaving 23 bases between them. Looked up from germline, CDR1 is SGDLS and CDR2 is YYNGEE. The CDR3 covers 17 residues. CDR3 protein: CASSARDTFRSADTQYF. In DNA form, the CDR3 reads TGTGCCAGCAGCGCCCGGGACACCTTCAGATCAGCGGATACGCAGTATTTT.

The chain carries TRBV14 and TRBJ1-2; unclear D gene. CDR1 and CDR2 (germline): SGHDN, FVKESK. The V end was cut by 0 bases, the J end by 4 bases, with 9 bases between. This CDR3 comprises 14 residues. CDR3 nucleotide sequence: TGTGCCAGCAGCCAAGATAACGGTCCCTATGGCTACACCTTC. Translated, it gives CASSQDNGPYGYTF.

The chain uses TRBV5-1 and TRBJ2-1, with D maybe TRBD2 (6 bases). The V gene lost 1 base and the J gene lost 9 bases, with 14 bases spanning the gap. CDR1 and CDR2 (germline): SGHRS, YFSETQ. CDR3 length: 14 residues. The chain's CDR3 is CASSLMDYGGEQFF. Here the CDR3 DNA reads TGCGCCAGCAGCTTGATGGACTACGGGGGTGAGCAGTTCTTC.

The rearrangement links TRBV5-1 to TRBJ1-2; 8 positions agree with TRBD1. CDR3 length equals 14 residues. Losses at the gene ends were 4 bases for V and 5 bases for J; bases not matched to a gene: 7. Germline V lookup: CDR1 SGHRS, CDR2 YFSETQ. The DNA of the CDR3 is TGCGCCAGCAGCCAACCGGACAGGGTTTATGGCTACACCTTC. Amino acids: CASSQPDRVYGYTF.

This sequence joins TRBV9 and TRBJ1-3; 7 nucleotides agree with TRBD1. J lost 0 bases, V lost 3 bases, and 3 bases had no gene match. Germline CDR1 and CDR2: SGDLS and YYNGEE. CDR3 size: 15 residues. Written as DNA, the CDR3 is TGTGCCAGCAGCGGACAGGGCCTCTCTGGAAACACCATATATTTT. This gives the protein CASSGQGLSGNTIYF.

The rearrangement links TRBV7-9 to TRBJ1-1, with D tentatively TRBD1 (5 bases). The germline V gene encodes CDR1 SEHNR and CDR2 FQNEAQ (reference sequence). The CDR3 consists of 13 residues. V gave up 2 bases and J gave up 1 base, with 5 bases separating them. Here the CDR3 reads CASSLQGNTEAFF. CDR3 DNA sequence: TGTGCCAGCAGCTTACAGGGGAACACTGAAGCTTTCTTT.

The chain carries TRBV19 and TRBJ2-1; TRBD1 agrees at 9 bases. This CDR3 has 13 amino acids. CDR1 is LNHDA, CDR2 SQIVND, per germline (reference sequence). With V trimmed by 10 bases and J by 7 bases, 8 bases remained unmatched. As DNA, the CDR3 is TGTGCCACCCCCGGGACAGGGCGGAATGAGCAGTTCTTC. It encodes CATPGTGRNEQFF.

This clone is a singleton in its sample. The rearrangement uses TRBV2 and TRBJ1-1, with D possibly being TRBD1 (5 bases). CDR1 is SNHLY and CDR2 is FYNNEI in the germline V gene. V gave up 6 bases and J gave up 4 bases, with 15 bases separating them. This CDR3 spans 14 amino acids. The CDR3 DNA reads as TGTGCCAGCAGAGTTTTCCACAGGTCCACTGAAGCTTTCTTT. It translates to CASRVFHRSTEAFF.